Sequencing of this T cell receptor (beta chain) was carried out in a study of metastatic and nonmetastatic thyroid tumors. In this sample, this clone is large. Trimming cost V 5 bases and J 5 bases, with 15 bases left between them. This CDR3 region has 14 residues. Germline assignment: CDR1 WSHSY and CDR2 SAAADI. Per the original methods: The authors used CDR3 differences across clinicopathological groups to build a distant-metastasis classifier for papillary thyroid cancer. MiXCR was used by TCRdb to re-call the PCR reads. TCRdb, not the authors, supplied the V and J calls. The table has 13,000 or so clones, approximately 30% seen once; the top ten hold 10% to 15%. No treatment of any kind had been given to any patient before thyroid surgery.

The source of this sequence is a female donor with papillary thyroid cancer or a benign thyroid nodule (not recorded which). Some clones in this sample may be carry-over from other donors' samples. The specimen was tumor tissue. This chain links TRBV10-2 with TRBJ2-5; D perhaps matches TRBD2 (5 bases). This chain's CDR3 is CASSPPGIGETQYF. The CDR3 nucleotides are TGCGCCAGCAGTCCCCCGGGGATTGGGGAGACCCAGTACTTC.